This entry describes one T cell receptor (beta chain). Repertoires were generated with immunoSEQ multiplex PCR, while TCRdb's copy carries only in-frame clones and drops some. The repertoire includes fewer than 2.5 million clones, 93% of them detected once, and more than 0.35% sits in the top ten. The source of the sample is a study of shared clonotypes between healthy human individuals. Study details: Per donor, three plates held CD4 naive cells, three held CD4 memory, two held CD8 naive and one held CD8 memory.

Germline CDR1 reads DFQATT; CDR2 reads SNEGSKA (reference sequence). This CDR3 has 11 amino acids. The ends were cut back, 5 bases at V and 7 bases at J, with 11 bases in the middle. Sequenced material: naive CD4+ T cells from PBMCs. Described subset: CD45RA+ positively selected. The rearrangement uses TRBV20-1 and TRBJ1-2, with D unclear. The sequence derives from a man younger than 35 in good health. Some clones in this sample may be carry-over from other donors' samples. The DNA of the CDR3 is TGCAGTGCTCCAGAGGTCGGTGGCTACACCTTC. It yields the protein CSAPEVGGYTF.